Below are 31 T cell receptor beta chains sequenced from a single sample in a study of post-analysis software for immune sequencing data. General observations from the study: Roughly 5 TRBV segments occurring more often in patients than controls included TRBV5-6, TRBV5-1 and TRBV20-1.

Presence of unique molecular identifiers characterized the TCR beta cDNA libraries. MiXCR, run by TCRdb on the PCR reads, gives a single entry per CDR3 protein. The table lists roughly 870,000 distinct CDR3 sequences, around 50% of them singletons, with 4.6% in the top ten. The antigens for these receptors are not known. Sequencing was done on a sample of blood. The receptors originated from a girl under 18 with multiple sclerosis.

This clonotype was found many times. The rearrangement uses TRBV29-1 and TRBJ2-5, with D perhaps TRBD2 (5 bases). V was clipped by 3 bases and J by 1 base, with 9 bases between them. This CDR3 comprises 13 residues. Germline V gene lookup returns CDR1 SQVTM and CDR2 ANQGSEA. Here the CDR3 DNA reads TGCAGCGTTGATAAGCGGCTCCAAGAGACCCAGTACTTC. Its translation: CSVDKRLQETQYF.

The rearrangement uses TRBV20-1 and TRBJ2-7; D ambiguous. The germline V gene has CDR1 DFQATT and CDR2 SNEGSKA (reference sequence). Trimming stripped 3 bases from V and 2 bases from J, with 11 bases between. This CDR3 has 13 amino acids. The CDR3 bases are TGCAGTGCTAGTGGTCCACCCGCCTACGAGCAGTACTTC. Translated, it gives CSASGPPAYEQYF.

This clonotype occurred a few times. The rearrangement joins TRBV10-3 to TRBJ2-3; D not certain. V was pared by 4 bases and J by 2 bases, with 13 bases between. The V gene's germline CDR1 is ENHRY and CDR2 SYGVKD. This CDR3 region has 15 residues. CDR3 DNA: TGTGCCATCAGTGTGGACCCACCCCCCACAGATACGCAGTATTTT. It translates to CAISVDPPPTDTQYF.

The CDR3 DNA follows: TGCAGTGCCACAGGGGGTTTCTCCTACGAGCAGTACTTC. As protein: CSATGGFSYEQYF. The J gene is TRBJ2-7, the V gene TRBV20-1; 8 bases align to TRBD1. The CDR3 has 13 residues. Germline V CDR1 and CDR2: DFQATT, SNEGSKA (reference sequence). The V segment lost 6 bases and the J segment 0 bases; nucleotides outside the gene matches: 4.

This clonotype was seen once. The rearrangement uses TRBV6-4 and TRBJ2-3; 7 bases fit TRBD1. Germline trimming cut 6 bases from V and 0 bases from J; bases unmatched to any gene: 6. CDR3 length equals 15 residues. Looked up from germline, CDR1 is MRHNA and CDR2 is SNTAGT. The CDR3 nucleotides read TGTGCCAGCAGCGCGCAGGGGGTGAGCACAGATACGCAGTATTTT. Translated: CASSAQGVSTDTQYF.

In nucleotides, the CDR3 is TGTGCCAGCAGCGTAGAAGGTCATGGCTACACCTTC. Translated, it gives CASSVEGHGYTF. This rearrangement joins TRBV9 to TRBJ1-2; D gene ambiguous. With 0 bases removed from V and 6 bases from J, the gap between germline ends came to 6 bases. Looked up from germline, CDR1 is SGDLS and CDR2 is YYNGEE. The CDR3 runs 12 residues. The whole variable domain, remainder taken from reference TRBV9 and TRBJ1-2, is DSGVTQTPKHLITATGQRVTLRCSPRSGDLSVYWYQQSLDQGLQFLIQYYNGEERAKGNILERFSAQQFPDLHSELNLSSLELGDSALYFCASSVEGHGYTFGSGTRLTVV.

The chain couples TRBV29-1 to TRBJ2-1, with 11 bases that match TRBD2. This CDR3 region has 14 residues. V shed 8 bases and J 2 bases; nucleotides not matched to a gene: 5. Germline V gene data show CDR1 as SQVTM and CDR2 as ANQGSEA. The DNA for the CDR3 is TGCAGCATAAATAGCGGGAGGGCCTACAATGAGCAGTTCTTC. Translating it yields CSINSGRAYNEQFF.

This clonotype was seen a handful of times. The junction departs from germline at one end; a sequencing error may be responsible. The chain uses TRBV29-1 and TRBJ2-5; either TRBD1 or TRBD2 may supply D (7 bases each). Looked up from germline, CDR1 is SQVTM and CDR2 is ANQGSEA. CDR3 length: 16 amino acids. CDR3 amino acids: CSVGPRGGGSQETQYF. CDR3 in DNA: TGCAGCGTTGGACCCCGGGGAGGGGGCTCCCAAGAGACCCAGTATTTC.

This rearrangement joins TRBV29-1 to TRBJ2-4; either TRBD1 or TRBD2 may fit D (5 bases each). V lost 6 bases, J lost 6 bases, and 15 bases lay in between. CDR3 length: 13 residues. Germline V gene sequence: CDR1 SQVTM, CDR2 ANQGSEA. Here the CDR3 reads CSVPGTQGNIQYF. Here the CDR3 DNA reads TGCAGCGTCCCGGGGACCCAGGGAAACATTCAGTACTTC.

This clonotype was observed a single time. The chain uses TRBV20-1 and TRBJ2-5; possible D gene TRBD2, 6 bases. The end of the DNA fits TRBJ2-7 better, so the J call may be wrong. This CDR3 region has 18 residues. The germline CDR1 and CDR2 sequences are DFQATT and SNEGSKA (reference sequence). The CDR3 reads CSARDQKGSPGVGYEQYF. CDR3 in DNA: TGCAGTGCTAGAGATCAAAAGGGGAGCCCGGGGGTGGGCTACGAGCAGTACTTC.

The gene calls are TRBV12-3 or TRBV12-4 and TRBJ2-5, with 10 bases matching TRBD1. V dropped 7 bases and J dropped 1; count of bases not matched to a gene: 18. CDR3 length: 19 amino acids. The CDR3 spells CASIRRYPTGGESQETQYF. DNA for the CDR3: TGTGCCAGCATCCGTCGGTACCCGACAGGGGGCGAAAGCCAAGAGACCCAGTACTTC.

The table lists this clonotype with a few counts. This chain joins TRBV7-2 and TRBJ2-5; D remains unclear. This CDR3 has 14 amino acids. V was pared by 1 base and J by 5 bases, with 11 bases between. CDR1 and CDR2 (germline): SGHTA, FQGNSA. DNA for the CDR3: TGTGCCAGCAGCTTAGAAGTAGTCGGGGAGACCCAGTACTTC. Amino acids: CASSLEVVGETQYF.

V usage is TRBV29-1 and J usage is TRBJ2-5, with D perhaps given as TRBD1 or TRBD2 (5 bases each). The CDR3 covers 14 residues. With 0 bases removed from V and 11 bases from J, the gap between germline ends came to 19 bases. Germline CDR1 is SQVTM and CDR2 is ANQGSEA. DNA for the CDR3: TGCAGCGTTGAAGACTCGAGGGGCTGGGATGAGCAGTACTTC. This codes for CSVEDSRGWDEQYF. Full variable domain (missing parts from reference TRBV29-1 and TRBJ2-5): SAVISQKPSRDICQRGTSLTIQCQVDSQVTMMFWYRQQPGQSLTLIATANQGSEATYESGFVIDKFPISRPNLTFSTLTVSNMSPEDSSIYLCSVEDSRGWDEQYFGPGTRLLVL.

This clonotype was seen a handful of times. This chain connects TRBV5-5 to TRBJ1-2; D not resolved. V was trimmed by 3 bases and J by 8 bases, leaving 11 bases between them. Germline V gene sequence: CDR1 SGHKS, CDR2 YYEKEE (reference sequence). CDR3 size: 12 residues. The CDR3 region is CASSSHQGGYTF. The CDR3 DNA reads TGTGCCAGCAGCTCCCATCAAGGGGGCTACACCTTC.

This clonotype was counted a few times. The CDR3 here is CASSRPTGANEKLFF. In DNA form, the CDR3 reads TGTGCCAGCAGTCGGCCGACAGGAGCTAATGAAAAACTGTTTTTT. This rearrangement joins TRBV12-3 or TRBV12-4 to TRBJ1-4; TRBD1 might be the D (6 bases). V lost 5 bases and J lost 3, with 13 bases in between. The CDR3 has 15 amino acids.

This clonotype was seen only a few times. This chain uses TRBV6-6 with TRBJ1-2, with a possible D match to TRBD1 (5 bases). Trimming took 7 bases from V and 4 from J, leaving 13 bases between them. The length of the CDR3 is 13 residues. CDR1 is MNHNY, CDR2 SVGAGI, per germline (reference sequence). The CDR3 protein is CASNPGTSYGYTF. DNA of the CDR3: TGTGCCAGCAATCCCGGGACCTCCTATGGCTACACCTTC.

CDR3 nucleotide sequence: TGCAGCGTTTCGGAGGCAGGGGGCCTAAGTAGCACTGAAGCTTTCTTT. Its translation: CSVSEAGGLSSTEAFF. This sequence joins TRBV29-1 and TRBJ1-1, with 8 bases matching TRBD1. Looked up from germline, CDR1 is SQVTM and CDR2 is ANQGSEA. The CDR3 is made up of 16 amino acids. V lost 5 bases, J lost 4 bases, and 15 bases stayed unmatched. The full variable domain, with the rest looked up from reference TRBV29-1 and TRBJ1-1, is SAVISQKPSRDICQRGTSLTIQCQVDSQVTMMFWYRQQPGQSLTLIATANQGSEATYESGFVIDKFPISRPNLTFSTLTVSNMSPEDSSIYLCSVSEAGGLSSTEAFFGQGTRLTVV.

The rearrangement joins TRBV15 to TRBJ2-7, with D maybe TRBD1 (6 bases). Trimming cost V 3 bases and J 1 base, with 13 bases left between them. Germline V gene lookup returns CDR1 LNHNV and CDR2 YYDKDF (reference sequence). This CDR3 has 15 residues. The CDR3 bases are TGTGCCACCAGCAGGACCTCCGGGACATCCTACGAGCAGTACTTC. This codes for CATSRTSGTSYEQYF.

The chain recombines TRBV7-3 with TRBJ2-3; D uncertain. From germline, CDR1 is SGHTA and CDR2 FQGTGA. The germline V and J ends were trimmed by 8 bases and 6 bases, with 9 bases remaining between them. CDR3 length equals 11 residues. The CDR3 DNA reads TGTGCCAGCGCATTAGGGGATACGCAGTATTTT. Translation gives CASALGDTQYF.

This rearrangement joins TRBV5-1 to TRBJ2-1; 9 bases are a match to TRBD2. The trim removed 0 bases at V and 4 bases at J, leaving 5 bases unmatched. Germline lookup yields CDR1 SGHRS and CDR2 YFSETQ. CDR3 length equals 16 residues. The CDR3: CASSLEATSGYNEQFF. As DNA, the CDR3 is TGCGCCAGCAGCTTGGAGGCGACTAGCGGATACAATGAGCAGTTCTTC. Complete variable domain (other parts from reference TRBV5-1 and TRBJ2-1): KAGVTQTPRYLIKTRGQQVTLSCSPISGHRSVSWYQQTPGQGLQFLFEYFSETQRNKGNFPGRFSGRQFSNSRSEMNVSTLELGDSALYLCASSLEATSGYNEQFFGPGTRLTVL.

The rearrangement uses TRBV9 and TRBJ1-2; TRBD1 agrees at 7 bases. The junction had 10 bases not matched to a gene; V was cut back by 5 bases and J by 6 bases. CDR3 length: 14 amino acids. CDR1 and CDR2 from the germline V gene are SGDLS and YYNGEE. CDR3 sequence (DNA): TGTGCCAGCAGTAAAGGGGGCCAGGGGCATGGCTACACCTTC. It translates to CASSKGGQGHGYTF.

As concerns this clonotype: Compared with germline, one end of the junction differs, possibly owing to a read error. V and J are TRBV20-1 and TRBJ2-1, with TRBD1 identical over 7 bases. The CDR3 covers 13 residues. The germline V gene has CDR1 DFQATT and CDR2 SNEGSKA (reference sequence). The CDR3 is CSAREGAAIEQFF. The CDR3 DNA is TGCAGTGCAAGAGAGGGGGCGGCCATAGAGCAGTTCTTC.

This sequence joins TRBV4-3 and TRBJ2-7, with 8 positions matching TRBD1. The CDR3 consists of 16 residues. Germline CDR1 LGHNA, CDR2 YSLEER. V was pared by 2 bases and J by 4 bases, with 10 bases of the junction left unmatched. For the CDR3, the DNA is TGCGCCAGCAGCCAATCCATGGGGGACAGGAGTTACGAGCAGTACTTC. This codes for CASSQSMGDRSYEQYF.

The CDR3 sequence: CASTPPGLHQPQHF. In nucleotides, the CDR3 is TGTGCCAGCACCCCTCCGGGCTTACATCAGCCCCAGCATTTT. The rearrangement joins TRBV6-6 to TRBJ1-5; no clear D. The CDR3 is 14 amino acids. Per the germline V gene, CDR1 is MNHNY and CDR2 is SVGAGI (reference sequence). V was trimmed by 7 bases and J by 5 bases, leaving 15 bases between them.

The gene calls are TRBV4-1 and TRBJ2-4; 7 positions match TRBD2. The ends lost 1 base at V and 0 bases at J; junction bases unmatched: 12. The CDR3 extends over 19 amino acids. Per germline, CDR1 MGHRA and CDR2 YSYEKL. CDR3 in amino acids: CASSQAASGIILAKNIQYF. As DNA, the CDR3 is TGCGCCAGCAGCCAAGCTGCCAGCGGGATAATTCTAGCCAAAAACATTCAGTACTTC.

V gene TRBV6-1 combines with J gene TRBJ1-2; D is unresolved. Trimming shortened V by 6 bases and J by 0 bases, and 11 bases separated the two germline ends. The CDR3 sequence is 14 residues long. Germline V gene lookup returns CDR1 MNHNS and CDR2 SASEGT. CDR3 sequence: CASRGGEANYGYTF. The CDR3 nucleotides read TGTGCCAGCAGGGGCGGAGAAGCTAACTATGGCTACACCTTC.

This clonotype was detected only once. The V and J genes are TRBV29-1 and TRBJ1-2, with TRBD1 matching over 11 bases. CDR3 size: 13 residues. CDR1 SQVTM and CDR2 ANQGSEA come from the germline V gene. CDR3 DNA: TGCAGTCTTTGGACAGGGGGCGTCGGTGGCTACACCTTC. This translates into CSLWTGGVGGYTF. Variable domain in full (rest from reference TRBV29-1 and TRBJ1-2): SAVISQKPSRDICQRGTSLTIQCQVDSQVTMMFWYRQQPGQSLTLIATANQGSEATYESGFVIDKFPISRPNLTFSTLTVSNMSPEDSSIYLCSLWTGGVGGYTFGSGTRLTVV.

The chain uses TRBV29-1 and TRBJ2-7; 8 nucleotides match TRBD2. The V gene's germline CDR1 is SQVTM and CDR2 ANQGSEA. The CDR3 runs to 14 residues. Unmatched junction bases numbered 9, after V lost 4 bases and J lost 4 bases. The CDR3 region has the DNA TGCAGCGTTGTAGGAGCGGGAGTTGGGTACGAGCAGTACTTC. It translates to CSVVGAGVGYEQYF.

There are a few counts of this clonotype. The CDR3 protein is CSVKRQTSGGELDTQYF. The CDR3 coding sequence is TGCAGCGTCAAGAGGCAGACTAGCGGGGGGGAGTTAGATACGCAGTATTTT. The rearrangement links TRBV29-1 to TRBJ2-3, with 14 bases matching TRBD2. The junction had 13 bases not matched to a gene; V was cut back by 6 bases and J by 5 bases. The CDR3 runs 17 residues. Per germline, CDR1 SQVTM and CDR2 ANQGSEA.

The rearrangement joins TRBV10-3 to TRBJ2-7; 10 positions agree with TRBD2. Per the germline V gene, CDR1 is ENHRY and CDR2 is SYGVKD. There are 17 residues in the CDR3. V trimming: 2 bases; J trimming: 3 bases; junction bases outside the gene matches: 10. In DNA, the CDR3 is TGTGCCATCAGTGAGAAGCTAGCGGGAGAATCCCGCTACGAGCAGTACTTC. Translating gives CAISEKLAGESRYEQYF.

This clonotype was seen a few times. The CDR3 sequence: CSAREGGTGGREQYF. CDR3 coding DNA: TGCAGTGCTAGAGAGGGAGGGACAGGGGGCAGGGAGCAGTACTTC. This chain links TRBV20-1 with TRBJ2-7, with TRBD1 identical over 12 bases. CDR1 is DFQATT and CDR2 is SNEGSKA in the germline V gene (reference sequence). This CDR3 contains 15 residues. V shed 0 bases, J shed 7 bases, and the junction held 7 bases outside the gene matches.